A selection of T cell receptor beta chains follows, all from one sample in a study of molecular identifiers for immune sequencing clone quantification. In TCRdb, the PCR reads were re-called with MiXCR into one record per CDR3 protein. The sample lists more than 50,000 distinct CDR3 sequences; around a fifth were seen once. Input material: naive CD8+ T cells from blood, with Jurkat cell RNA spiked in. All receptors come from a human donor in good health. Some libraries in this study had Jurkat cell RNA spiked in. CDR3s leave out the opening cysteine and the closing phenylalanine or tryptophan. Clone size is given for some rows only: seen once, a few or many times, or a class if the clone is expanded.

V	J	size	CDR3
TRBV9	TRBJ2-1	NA	ASSVVTLGNEQF
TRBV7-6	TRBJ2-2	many	ASGPLISGSGELF
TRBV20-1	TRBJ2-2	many	SASLLSTGELF
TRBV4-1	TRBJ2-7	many	ASSLGGLGTYEQY
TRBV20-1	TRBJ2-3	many	SARASGDPTDTQY
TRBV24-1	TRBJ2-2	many	ATSDLQGGKNTGELF
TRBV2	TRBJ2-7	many	AIGLAETSYEQY
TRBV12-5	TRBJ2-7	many	ASGWDSYEQY
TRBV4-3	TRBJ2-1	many	ASSQDTSGSRNEQF
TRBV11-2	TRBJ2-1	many	ASSQLDGRSYNEQF
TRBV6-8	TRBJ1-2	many	ASRKPTPTGQGYGYT
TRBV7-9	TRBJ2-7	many	ASSLVSGSYEQY
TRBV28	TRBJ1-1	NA	ASSLRGLGGGTEAF
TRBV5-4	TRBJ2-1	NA	ASSLGTNEQF
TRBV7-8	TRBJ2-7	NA	ASSLSGWSSYEQY
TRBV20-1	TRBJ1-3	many	SARDPEAASGNTIY
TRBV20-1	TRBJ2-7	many	SARGREGLYEQY
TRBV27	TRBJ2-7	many	ASSLYGDEQY
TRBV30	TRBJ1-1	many	AWAREGTEAF
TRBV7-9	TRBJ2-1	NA	ASSLVTGGGYNEQF